This TCR beta chain originates from a study of T-cell memory formation after mild COVID-19. Study background: Clusters were largely donor specific.

Points on this clonotype: Its antigen is undetermined.

Study results and caveats: CD4+ clones that contracted lay mainly in CM and EM; CD8+ ones lay in EMRA.

Germline CDR1 is SEHNR and CDR2 is FQNEAQ (reference sequence). The CDR3 has 14 residues. V was cut by 0 bases and J by 4 bases, with 9 bases left in between. One entry per CDR3 protein, called by TCRdb with MiXCR from the 5' RACE reads. The table shows hundreds of thousands of distinct CDR3 sequences, with roughly 14% occurring only once. This sequence joins TRBV7-9 and TRBJ1-1; D is unresolved. Sequencing was carried out using PBMCs or a T cell subset sorted from them (not recorded which). The receptor was derived from a man between 18 and 29 years old who had mild COVID-19 (a few samples of this study predate the infection). Cell type and time point are not known. This CDR3 is CASSLALVATEAFF. The CDR3 DNA reads as TGTGCCAGCAGCTTAGCGCTAGTGGCCACTGAAGCTTTCTTT. The full variable domain, in which reference TRBV7-9 and TRBJ1-1 provide the parts outside the CDR3, is DTGVSQNPRHKITKRGQNVTFRCDPISEHNRLYWYRQTLGQGPEFLTYFQNEAQLEKSRLLSDRFSAERPKGSFSTLEIQRTEQGDSAMYLCASSLALVATEAFFGQGTRLTVV.